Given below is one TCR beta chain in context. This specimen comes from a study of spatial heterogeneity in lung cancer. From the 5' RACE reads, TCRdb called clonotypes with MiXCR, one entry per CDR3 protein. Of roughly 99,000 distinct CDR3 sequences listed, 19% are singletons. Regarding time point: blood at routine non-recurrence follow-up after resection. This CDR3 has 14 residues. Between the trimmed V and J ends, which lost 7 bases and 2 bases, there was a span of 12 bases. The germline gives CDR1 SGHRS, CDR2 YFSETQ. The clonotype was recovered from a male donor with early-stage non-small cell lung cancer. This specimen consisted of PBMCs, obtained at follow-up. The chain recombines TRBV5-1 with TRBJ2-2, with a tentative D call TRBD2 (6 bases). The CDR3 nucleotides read TGCGCCAGCGAGGCAGGACTAAACACCGGGGAGCTGTTTTTT. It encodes CASEAGLNTGELFF.